A single sample is the source of the 9 T cell receptor beta chains below, sequenced in a study of T-cell reconstitution after alpha-beta-depleted transplantation in children. Unique molecular identifiers were built into the TCRbeta library. TCRdb ran MiXCR on the PCR reads and lists one entry per CDR3 protein. The sample includes around 960,000 distinct CDR3 sequences, less than 30% of them seen just once. This specimen was PBMCs, mostly from graft donor cells, taken 360 days after TCRalphabeta/CD19-depleted stem cell transplant. The source of these receptors is a boy in the first two years of life who had a stem cell transplant for SCID, so the T cells may come from the graft donor.

This sequence joins TRBV10-3 and TRBJ2-1, with D possibly matching TRBD2 (7 bases). This CDR3 has 15 residues. With 1 base removed from V and 10 bases from J, the gap between germline ends came to 17 bases. From germline, CDR1 is ENHRY and CDR2 SYGVKD. The CDR3: CAISEWGRGQGEQFF. The CDR3 coding sequence is TGTGCCATCAGTGAGTGGGGGCGGGGGCAGGGGGAGCAGTTCTTC.

The CDR3 sequence: CASTGGYYNSPLHF. In DNA, the CDR3 is TGTGCCAGCACGGGGGGTTACTATAATTCACCCCTCCACTTT. The chain is built from TRBV9 and TRBJ1-6; D might be TRBD1 (5 bases). Germline CDR1 SGDLS, CDR2 YYNGEE. V gave up 6 bases and J gave up 3 bases, with 10 bases separating them. The CDR3 is 14 residues long.

Only a few counts were recorded for this clonotype. The chain is built from TRBV5-1 and TRBJ2-1, with D perhaps TRBD1 (6 bases). Deletions cut 1 base from V and 3 bases from J, with 14 bases between. This CDR3 comprises 16 residues. Germline assignment: CDR1 SGHRS and CDR2 YFSETQ. DNA for the CDR3: TGCGCCAGCAGCTTGATGACTGACAGGAGCTACAATGAGCAGTTCTTC. It translates to CASSLMTDRSYNEQFF.

The chain uses TRBV20-1 and TRBJ2-3; D might be TRBD1 or TRBD2, each matching 5 bases. V was cut by 3 bases and J by 2 bases, with 15 bases left in between. Per germline, CDR1 DFQATT and CDR2 SNEGSKA (reference sequence). The CDR3 is made up of 15 amino acids. CDR3 amino acids: CSASNRGANTDTQYF. DNA for the CDR3: TGCAGTGCTAGCAACAGAGGGGCCAACACAGATACGCAGTATTTT.

This clonotype was counted at least ten times. This rearrangement joins TRBV7-2 to TRBJ2-7; 7 bases align to TRBD1. Trimming removed 5 bases from V and 3 bases from J; junction bases left unmatched: 7. Germline V lookup: CDR1 SGHTA, CDR2 FQGNSA. This CDR3 region has 14 residues. The CDR3 coding sequence is TGTGCCAGCAGCGGGAGACAGGGTTACTACGAGCAGTACTTC. Residues: CASSGRQGYYEQYF.

V and J are TRBV7-9 and TRBJ2-7; no reliable D call. Trimming stripped 10 bases from V and 4 bases from J, with 11 bases between. Germline V lookup: CDR1 SEHNR, CDR2 FQNEAQ (reference sequence). There are 11 residues in the CDR3. As DNA, the CDR3 is TGTGCCACCAACGAGCAATACGAGCAGTACTTC. Translated: CATNEQYEQYF.

The chain has TRBV9 and TRBJ2-3; 12 bases match TRBD2. After removal of 6 bases from V and 3 bases from J, the junction contained 5 bases not matched to a gene. Per the germline V gene, CDR1 is SGDLS and CDR2 is YYNGEE. CDR3 length equals 15 residues. In DNA form, the CDR3 reads TGTGCCAGCAACCTAGCGGGGGGGCTTACAGATACGCAGTATTTT. Translation gives CASNLAGGLTDTQYF.

The chain combines TRBV9 with TRBJ1-4, with TRBD1 identical over 8 bases. Per the germline V gene, CDR1 is SGDLS and CDR2 is YYNGEE. The J segment lost 2 bases and the V segment lost 4 bases, leaving 4 bases of the junction unmatched. There are 15 residues in the CDR3. The CDR3 region is CASSPRTGTNEKLFF. Written as DNA, the CDR3 is TGTGCCAGCAGCCCGAGGACAGGGACTAATGAAAAACTGTTTTTT.

This clonotype came up many times. The CDR3 is CASSQDITYEQYF. As DNA, the CDR3 is TGTGCCAGCAGCCAAGATATTACCTACGAGCAGTACTTC. The chain employs TRBV4-2 and TRBJ2-7; D gene unclear. CDR3 length equals 13 residues. Germline-derived CDR1 and CDR2 are LGHNA and YNFKEQ. V was clipped by 0 bases and J by 2 bases, with 5 bases between them.